This entry is about one TCR beta chain. This clone was observed a few times. Its binding antigen is unknown. No base quality values were provided; no much bigger clone lies one nucleotide off. The library was obtained by the immunoSEQ multiplex PCR assay. A mixture of 60 forward primers for TCR Vbeta segments and 13 reverse primers for TCR Jbeta segments was used in the multiplex PCR. A multiplex PCR assay on genomic DNA amplified the CDR3 region of rearranged TCR beta genes. Amplified TCR beta libraries were sequenced as 87-base-pair reads on the Illumina HiSeq System. Under the source paper's analysis protocol: Across the 500 to 700 repertoires, a later analysis counted 80 million or so unique TCR beta chains, roughly 11 million of which were shared by at least two donors. To remove PCR and sequencing errors, raw reads were error-corrected and collapsed into unique sequences using a nearest-neighbor algorithm that merged closely related sequences. CDR3 sequences were aligned to IMGT reference sequences to assign V, D and J gene segments. Each retained sequence needed at least a six-nucleotide match to both a V gene segment and a J gene segment. Rearrangements were called productive when the CDR3 lacked stop codons and stayed in frame with V and J; all others were non-productive. CDR3 was defined according to IMGT convention as the region running from the second conserved V-encoded cysteine to the conserved J-encoded phenylalanine. The earlier analysis of about 590 of the donors excluded sequences that lacked an unambiguous match to a single V gene segment. An earlier analysis of 500 to 600 of the donors classified V segments as functional when productive rearrangements were above 56.7% and as segregating when the standard deviation between donors was above 5%. A statistical classification framework was built for diagnosing cytomegalovirus status from the catalog of TCR beta chain sequences. In a later analysis, TCR nucleotide sequences were compared against IMGT/GENE-DB human TR gene sequences so that V and J genes could be assigned. The TCRdist pipeline was used in a later analysis to assign CDR3 sequences and most-parsimonious VDJ recombination scenarios. In a later analysis, each TCR beta chain was defined by its CDR3 amino acid sequence together with its V-gene family, and reads lacking a unique V-gene family were excluded. As a way to deal with suspected cross-contamination and a sequencing artifact, a later analysis dropped 450 to 600 nucleotide sequences that were highly shared and had low generation probability. A later analysis calculated a clonal expansion index for each public chain from normalized within-repertoire ranks of inferred template counts. In a later analysis, generation probabilities were computed using a VDJ recombination model fitted to out-of-frame rearrangements, and the results were checked against IGoR. Hypergeometric tests were used in a later analysis to score TCR-TCR, TCR-HLA and TCR-CMV co-occurrence, with a repertoire-size bias correction applied to the TCR pairs. To estimate false discovery rates, a later analysis permuted the HLA or CMV assignments 20 times. A later analysis grouped co-occurring TCRs with DBSCAN, adding TCRdist sequence similarity when clustering within HLA-allele-positive subsets. Co-occurrence clustering excluded repertoires with fewer than 30,000 or more than 120,000 public chains, plus five with anomalous nucleotide sharing. Held by TCRdb, this immuneACCESS table contains in-frame sequences only and omits some clones. Under half of the omission traces to an unresolved V gene where checked; the cause of the rest is unknown. Clone size and V and J calls were adopted from that table, with D and trimming inferred from the DNA. The table for this sample lists 100,000 to 150,000 clones; around 75% of them were counted only once. 3% to 3.5% of the sample lies in the top ten.

This entry comes from a study of cytomegalovirus exposure and HLA in healthy donors (TCRdb year 2017). A note on the overall study: According to an earlier analysis of 587 of the donors, about 179 million T cells yielded roughly 110 million unique TCR beta sequences and 250 to 350 Gb of sequence data. Around 330 gigabases of sequencing data and roughly 81 million unique TCR sequences made up an early release that covered several hundred HLA-typed donors. Among the roughly 430 genotyped donors, roughly 80% belonged to the genetic ancestry cluster associated with self-reported Caucasian donors. The study aimed to test whether cataloging public T cell receptors could reveal signatures of past pathogen exposure. The study profiled the T cell repertoires of hundreds of subjects by immunosequencing and related them to cytomegalovirus serostatus. Besides the first cohort of roughly 700 subjects, a separate validation cohort made up of 95 to 150 different subjects was used. To predict cytomegalovirus infection status, the study brought together high-throughput TCR immunosequencing, statistical association of individual TCRs with disease status, and machine learning. In a later analysis, previously published TCR beta repertoires from 666 donors were re-analyzed and high-resolution HLA genotyping was added so that TCR occurrence patterns could be studied. In the later analysis, no new phenotypic data were used to find candidate immune exposures; instead, reliance was placed on TCR beta sequences and their occurrence across donors. An earlier analysis of several hundred of the donors applied high-throughput TCR beta sequencing to assess whether each TCR beta V gene segment acted as functional or pseudogenic. Donor age, sex, ethnicity and CMV serostatus were collected together with the repertoire data. A later genetic analysis used genome-wide SNP genotypes for about 65% of the roughly 670 donors, treating that subset as a discovery cohort. All discovery cohort repertoires had been generated on a single sequencing platform. Both class I and class II loci were covered by HLA typing, at four-digit resolution. The number of typed donors differed by locus: roughly 629-630 for A, B, C, DRB1 and DQB1; approximately 540 for DQA1; roughly 600 for DPA1; and 400 to 480 for DPB1. Four to six DR-DQ haplotypes were handled as single units for association and clustering because linkage in the cohort was strong. Across around 400 genotyped donors of the cohort, an average of approximately 200,000 unique TCR beta nucleotide sequences per donor were sequenced, and roughly a sixth of those sequences were non-productive. Broad study findings and their caveats: A cluster of highly shared sequence variants was judged likely to represent a technical artifact of the sequencing pipeline. A later genetic analysis reported fewer N-insertions in productive TCRs among donors in an Asian-associated ancestry cluster than the roughly 720-donor mean. In a later analysis, several top co-occurrence clusters were reported to appear linked to parvovirus B19, influenza, CMV and Epstein-Barr virus. Because counts were too low, roughly 17 rarely observed V segments, including chromosome 9 orphons, were left out of the earlier analysis of about 620 of the donors. While some public TCRs were present in many individuals, most TCR sequences turned up only very rarely across donors. A further reported finding was that TCR beta sequences accurately predicted the HLA-A and HLA-B alleles for most subjects in the first cohort. Most CMV-associated TCR beta chains appeared to be HLA-restricted in a later analysis, and the HLA associations seemed to be driven largely by CMV exposure. In vitro tests confirmed that a few of the cytomegalovirus-associated TCR beta chains recognize cytomegalovirus antigens. Because HLA typing was unavailable for some donors at each locus, only the typed subset was used in association tests. Strong co-occurrence of HLA alleles, especially DR and DQ, made assigning TCR associations to individual alleles difficult. In this cohort, only TCR beta chains were sequenced, and detectable features were limited by the absence of alpha or paired-chain data. CMV serostatus was the only immune exposure information available for the cohort. According to the authors, the approach could potentially be generalized to other disease states and immunological phenotypes. A later analysis associated about 17,000 TCR beta sequences with specific HLA alleles at a false discovery rate of 0.05. A later analysis found that TCR association rates varied across HLA loci, with DRB1 alleles showing the most associated TCRs and HLA-C alleles the fewest. V-gene and J-gene trimming of TCR beta chains was associated with a missense DCLRE1C variant in a later genetic analysis, and the association was replicated in an independent cohort. The study listed 164 TCR beta chains as associated with cytomegalovirus. The classifier was reported to diagnose cytomegalovirus status with high specificity and sensitivity in both the original and validation cohorts. An earlier analysis of some 560 of the donors showed that most TCR beta V segments appeared in productive rearrangements either about 90% or about 30% of the time, which broadly matched IMGT annotations. In a later analysis, HLA-associated TCR beta chains were found to be more clonally expanded and to have lower generation probabilities than equally common non-associated chains. Linkage disequilibrium might explain the correlated functional status among segregating V segments, but an unknown experimental factor could not be ruled out. Because the 87-base-pair reads could not distinguish some IMGT-functional V segments, including TRBV6-2 and TRBV6-3, those segments were excluded. Presence/absence analyses assumed roughly uniform sequencing depth across donors, an assumption that may not hold.

The V and J ends are trimmed by 2 bases and 1 base, leaving 5 bases between them. The germline V gene encodes CDR1 SGHTA and CDR2 FQGNSA. The CDR3 spans 13 residues, from the cysteine through the phenylalanine. The retained sequence is limited to the CDR3, 39 bases, with the frame set at the first base. The cohort was made up of 666 healthy bone marrow donors. All cohort members were sampled while nominally healthy, although unrecorded immune exposures were likely present. The donor was CMV seronegative and was included in the group of a few hundred seronegative cohort members. Each donor provided a peripheral blood sample, and peripheral blood mononuclear cells were used for TCR beta sequencing. Genomic DNA extraction from the blood cell samples was performed with the Qiagen DNeasy Blood Extraction Kit.

The sequenced material came from PBMCs. The chain is encoded by TRBV7-2 joined to TRBJ1-1; the D segment cannot be called with confidence. This sequence originates from a woman between 45 and 60 years old in good health and CMV-seronegative. The DNA reads as follows: TGTGCCAGCAGCTTAATGGCGAACACTGAAGCTTTCTTT. This translates into CASSLMANTEAFF. The entire variable domain, with the stretches around the CDR3 drawn from the reference TRBV7-2 and TRBJ1-1 proteins, is GAGVSQSPSNKVTEKGKDVELRCDPISGHTALYWYRQSLGQGLEFLIYFQGNSAPDKSGLPSDRFSAERTGGSVSTLTIQRTQQEDSAVYLCASSLMANTEAFFGQGTRLTVV.